One T cell receptor beta chain is described in this entry. Its antigen remains unknown. This entry belongs to a study of PD-1 blockade in classical Hodgkin lymphoma. Overall study findings and caveats: Complete responders showed a baseline diversity that resembled the diversity of newly diagnosed patients. Reported baseline diversity: healthy donors highest, relapsed/refractory patients lowest.

Time point given: cycle 4 day 1 (C4D1), after more than 5 weeks of nivolumab. Every one of the patients relapsed after autologous stem cell transplantation (brentuximab vedotin exposure was variable). Per the germline V gene, CDR1 is WNHNN and CDR2 is SYGVQD (reference sequence). This CDR3 region has 10 residues. V gave up 5 bases and J gave up 3 bases, with 0 bases separating them. The repertoire was sequenced with immunoSEQ multiplex PCR; TCRdb's copy has only in-frame clones and lacks some. The table has 25,000 to 40,000 clones, roughly four fifths seen once. The sequencing used peripheral blood mononuclear cells (PBMCs), collected before the fourth cycle of nivolumab. The rearrangement uses TRBV10-1 and TRBJ2-3; unclear D gene. This TCR was recovered from a human donor with classical Hodgkin lymphoma. The CDR3 region is CASSTDTQYF. The CDR3 coding sequence is TGCGCCAGCAGTACAGATACGCAGTATTTT.